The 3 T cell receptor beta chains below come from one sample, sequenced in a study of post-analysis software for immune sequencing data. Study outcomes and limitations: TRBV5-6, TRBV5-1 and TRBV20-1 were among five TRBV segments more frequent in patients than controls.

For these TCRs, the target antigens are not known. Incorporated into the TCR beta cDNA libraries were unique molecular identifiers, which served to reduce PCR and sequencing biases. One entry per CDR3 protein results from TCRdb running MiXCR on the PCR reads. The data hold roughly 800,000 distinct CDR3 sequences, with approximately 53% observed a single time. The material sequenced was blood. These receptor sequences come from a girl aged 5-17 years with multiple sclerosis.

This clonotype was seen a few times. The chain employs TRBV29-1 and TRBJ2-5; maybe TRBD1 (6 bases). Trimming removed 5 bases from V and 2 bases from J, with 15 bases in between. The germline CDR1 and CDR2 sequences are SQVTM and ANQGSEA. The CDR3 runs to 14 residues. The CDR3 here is CSVFTGSGQETQYF. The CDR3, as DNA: TGCAGCGTTTTTACAGGGTCGGGGCAAGAGACCCAGTACTTC.

This CDR3 is CSARDVGYGYTF. The CDR3 DNA follows: TGCAGTGCTAGAGATGTTGGATATGGCTACACCTTC. The V and J genes are TRBV20-1 and TRBJ1-2; D uncertain. V shed 0 bases and J shed 5 bases, with 7 bases lying between them. The CDR3 is made up of 12 amino acids. Germline V gene sequence: CDR1 DFQATT, CDR2 SNEGSKA (reference sequence).

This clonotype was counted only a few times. This chain's CDR3 is CASSLSAGAGETQYF. In DNA, the CDR3 is TGTGCCAGCAGCTTATCGGCAGGGGCGGGGGAGACCCAGTACTTC. J is TRBJ2-5 and V is TRBV11-1; tentatively, D is TRBD1 or TRBD2 (6 bases each). Per the germline V gene, CDR1 is SGHAT and CDR2 is FQDESV (reference sequence). Trimming removed 2 bases at V and 5 bases at J, with 15 bases between. The CDR3 spans 15 residues.